This T cell receptor beta chain originates from a study of CD8 T cells in ankylosing spondylitis (dated by TCRdb to 2015 to 2018). Concerning the study at large: The study set out to find disease-linked TCR variants by profiling T cell receptor beta repertoires in ankylosing spondylitis patients and healthy donors. Samples of peripheral blood were taken, and for ankylosing spondylitis patients, synovial fluid was collected as well. The full study cohort comprised 25 or so ankylosing spondylitis patients and roughly 110 healthy donors.

As regards this clonotype: There is no known antigen for this receptor. Base qualities are not recorded, but no much larger clone differs from it by a single base.

TCRdb names Illumina HiSeq 2500 as the instrument used. Quantitative 5'-RACE with molecular barcodes was used to prepare TCR beta libraries. The original pipeline was this. Disease-linked TCR variants were identified with a new computational method built on a probabilistic model of VDJ rearrangement. The public reads were reanalyzed by TCRdb: fastp trimming at Q25, MiXCR alignment, in-frame beta chains only. One record per CDR3 amino acid sequence lists the most common genes and DNA. The V and J calls and clone size come from TCRdb's table, not from the authors' own analysis. The sample includes 220,000 or so distinct CDR3 sequences, with about 16% observed a single time. In total, the top ten clones hold roughly 43% of the sample. Results the study describes overall, beyond this receptor: The disease-linked clones showed a CD8+ phenotype and occurred at relatively low frequencies in peripheral blood. Blood from ankylosing spondylitis patients appeared to be characterized by a TCR beta motif composed of about eight highly homologous amino acid variants. Some of the motif variants had been reported before in the synovial fluid and blood of reactive arthritis patients, a finding that suggests common disease-initiation mechanisms. Significant enrichment of the disease-linked clones was reported in matched synovial fluid samples from ankylosing spondylitis patients.

Looking up the germline V gene yields CDR1 SGHTA and CDR2 FQGTGA. Trimming at the junction amounts to 5 bases on V and 5 bases on J, and the germline ends lie 21 bases apart. The CDR3 sequence holds 16 residues, the cysteine and phenylalanine included. The only DNA kept is the CDR3, 48 bases in frame from the first base. Sequencing was done on a sample of blood, either unsorted or a sorted T cell fraction (not recorded which). This chain joins TRBV7-3 to TRBJ1-2; matching of 5 bases hints at TRBD1 as the D gene. This clonotype originated in a male donor with ankylosing spondylitis. The DNA sequence is given as TGTGCCAGCAGCCCAACAGGTGGTGGACTAGGGTATGGCTACACCTTC. Translation gives CASSPTGGGLGYGYTF.